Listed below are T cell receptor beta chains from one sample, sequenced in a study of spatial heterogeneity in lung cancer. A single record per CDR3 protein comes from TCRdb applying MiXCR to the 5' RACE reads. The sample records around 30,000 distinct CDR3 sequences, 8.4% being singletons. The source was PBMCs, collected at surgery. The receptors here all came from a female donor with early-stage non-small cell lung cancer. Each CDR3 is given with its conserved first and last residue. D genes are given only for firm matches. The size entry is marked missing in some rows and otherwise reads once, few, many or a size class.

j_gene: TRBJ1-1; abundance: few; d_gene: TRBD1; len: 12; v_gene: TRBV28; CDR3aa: CASGDSNTEAFF; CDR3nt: TGTGCCAGCGGGGACAGTAACACTGAAGCTTTCTTT
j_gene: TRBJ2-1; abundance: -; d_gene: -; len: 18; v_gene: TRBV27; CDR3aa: CASSLGYRFAGRYNEQFF; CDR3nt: TGTGCCAGCAGTTTGGGGTACAGGTTCGCGGGGCGGTACAATGAGCAGTTCTTC
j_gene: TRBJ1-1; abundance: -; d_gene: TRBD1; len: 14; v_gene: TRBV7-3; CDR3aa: CASSGRQGNTEAFF; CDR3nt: TGTGCCAGCAGCGGTAGACAGGGAAACACTGAAGCTTTCTTT
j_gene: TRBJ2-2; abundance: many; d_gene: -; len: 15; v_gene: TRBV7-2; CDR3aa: CASRWTLRDTGELFF; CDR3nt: TGTGCCAGCAGGTGGACCTTGCGAGACACCGGGGAGCTGTTTTTT
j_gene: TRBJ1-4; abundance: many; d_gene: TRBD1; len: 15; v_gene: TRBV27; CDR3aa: CASSFWTGGEEKLFF; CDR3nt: TGTGCCAGCAGTTTTTGGACAGGGGGTGAGGAAAAACTGTTTTTT
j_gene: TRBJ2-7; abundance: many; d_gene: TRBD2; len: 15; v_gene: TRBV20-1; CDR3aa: CSAHQTSGKTYEQYF; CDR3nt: TGCAGTGCCCACCAGACTAGCGGAAAAACCTACGAGCAGTACTTC
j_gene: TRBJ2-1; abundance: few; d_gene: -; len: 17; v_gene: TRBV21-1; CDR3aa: CASSNGLPAWGDNEQFF; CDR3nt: TGTGCCAGCAGCAACGGACTACCCGCCTGGGGTGACAATGAGCAGTTCTTC
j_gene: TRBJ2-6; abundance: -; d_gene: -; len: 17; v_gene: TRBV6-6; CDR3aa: CGTLVGSGPSGANVLTF; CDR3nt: TGTGGCACGTTAGTGGGCAGCGGCCCCTCTGGGGCCAACGTCCTGACTTTC
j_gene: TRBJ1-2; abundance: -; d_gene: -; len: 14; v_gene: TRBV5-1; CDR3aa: CASSLALAAYGYTF; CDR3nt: TGCGCCAGCAGCTTGGCCTTGGCAGCTTATGGCTACACCTTC
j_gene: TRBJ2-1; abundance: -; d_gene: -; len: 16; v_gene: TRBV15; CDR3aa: CATSRVPGNSYNEQFF; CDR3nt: TGTGCCACCAGCAGAGTCCCGGGAAACTCCTACAATGAGCAGTTCTTC
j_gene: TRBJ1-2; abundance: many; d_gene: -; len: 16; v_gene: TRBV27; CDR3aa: CASSPGSRLANYGYTF; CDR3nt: TGTGCCAGCAGCCCTGGGTCGAGGTTAGCTAACTATGGCTACACCTTC
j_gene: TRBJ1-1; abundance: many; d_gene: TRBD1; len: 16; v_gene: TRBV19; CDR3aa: CASRSPRTGGNTEAFF; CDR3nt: TGTGCCAGTAGGAGTCCGCGGACAGGAGGGAACACTGAAGCTTTCTTT
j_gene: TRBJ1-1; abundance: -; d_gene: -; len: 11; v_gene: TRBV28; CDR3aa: CASSLTLEAFF; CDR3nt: TGTGCCAGCAGCCTCACCCTTGAAGCTTTCTTT
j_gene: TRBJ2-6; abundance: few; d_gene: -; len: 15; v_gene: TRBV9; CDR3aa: CASSVVSQGANVLTF; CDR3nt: TGTGCCAGCAGCGTAGTTTCTCAGGGGGCCAACGTCCTGACTTTC